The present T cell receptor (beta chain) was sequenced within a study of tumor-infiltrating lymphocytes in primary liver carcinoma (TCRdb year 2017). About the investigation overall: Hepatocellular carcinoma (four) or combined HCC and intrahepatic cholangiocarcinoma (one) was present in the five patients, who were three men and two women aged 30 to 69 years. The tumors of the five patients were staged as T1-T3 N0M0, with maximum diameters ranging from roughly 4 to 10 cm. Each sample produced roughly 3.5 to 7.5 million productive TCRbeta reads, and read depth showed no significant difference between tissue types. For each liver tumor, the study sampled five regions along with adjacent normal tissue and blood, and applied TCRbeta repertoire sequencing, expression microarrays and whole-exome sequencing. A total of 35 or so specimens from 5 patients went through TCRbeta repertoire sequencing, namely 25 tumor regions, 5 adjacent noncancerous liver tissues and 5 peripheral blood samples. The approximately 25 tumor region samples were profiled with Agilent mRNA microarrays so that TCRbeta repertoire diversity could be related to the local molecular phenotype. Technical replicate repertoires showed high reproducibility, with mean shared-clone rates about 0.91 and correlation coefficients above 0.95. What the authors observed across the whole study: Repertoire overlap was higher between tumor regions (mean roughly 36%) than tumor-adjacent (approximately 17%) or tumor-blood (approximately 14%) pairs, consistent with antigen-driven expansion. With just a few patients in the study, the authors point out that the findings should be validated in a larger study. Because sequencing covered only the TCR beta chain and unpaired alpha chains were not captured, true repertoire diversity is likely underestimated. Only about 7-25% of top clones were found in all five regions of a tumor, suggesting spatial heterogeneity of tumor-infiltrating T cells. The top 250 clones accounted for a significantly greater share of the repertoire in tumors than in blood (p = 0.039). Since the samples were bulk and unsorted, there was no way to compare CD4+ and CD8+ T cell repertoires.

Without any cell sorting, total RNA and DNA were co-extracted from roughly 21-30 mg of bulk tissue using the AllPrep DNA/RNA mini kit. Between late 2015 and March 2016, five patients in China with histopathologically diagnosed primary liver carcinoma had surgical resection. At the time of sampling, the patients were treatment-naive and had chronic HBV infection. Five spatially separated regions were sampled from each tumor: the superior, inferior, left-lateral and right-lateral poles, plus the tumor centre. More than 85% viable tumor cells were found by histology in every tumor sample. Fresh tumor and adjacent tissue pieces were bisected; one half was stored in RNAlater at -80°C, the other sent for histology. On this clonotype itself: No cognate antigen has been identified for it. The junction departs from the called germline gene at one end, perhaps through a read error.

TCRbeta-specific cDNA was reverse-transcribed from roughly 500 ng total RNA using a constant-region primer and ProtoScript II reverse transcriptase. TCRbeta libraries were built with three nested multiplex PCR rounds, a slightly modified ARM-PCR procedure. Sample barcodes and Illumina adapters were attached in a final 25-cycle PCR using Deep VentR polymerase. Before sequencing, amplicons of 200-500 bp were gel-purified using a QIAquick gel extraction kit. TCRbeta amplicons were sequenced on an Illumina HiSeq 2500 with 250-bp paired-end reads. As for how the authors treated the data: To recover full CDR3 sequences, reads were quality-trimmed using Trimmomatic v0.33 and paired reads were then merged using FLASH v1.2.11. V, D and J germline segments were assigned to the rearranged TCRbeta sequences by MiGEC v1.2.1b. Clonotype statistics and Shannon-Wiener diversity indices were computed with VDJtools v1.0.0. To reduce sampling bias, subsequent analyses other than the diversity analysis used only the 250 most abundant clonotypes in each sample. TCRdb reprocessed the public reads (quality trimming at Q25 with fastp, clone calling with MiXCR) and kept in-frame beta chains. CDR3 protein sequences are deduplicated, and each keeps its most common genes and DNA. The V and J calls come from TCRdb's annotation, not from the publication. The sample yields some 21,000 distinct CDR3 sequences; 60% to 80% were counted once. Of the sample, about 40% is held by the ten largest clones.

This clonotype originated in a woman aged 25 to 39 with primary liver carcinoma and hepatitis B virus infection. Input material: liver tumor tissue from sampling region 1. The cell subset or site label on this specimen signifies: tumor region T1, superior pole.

In nucleotide form, the sequence is TGTGCCAGGAGCTTAGGCCCACTAGCGGGAGGCTACAATGGGCAGTTCTTC. This yields the protein CARSLGPLAGGYNGQFF. The receptor chain draws on TRBV11-3 and TRBJ2-1; 12 bases in the junction line up with TRBD2. The germline V gene gives CDR1 as SGHNT and CDR2 as YENEEA. The CDR3 goes from the cysteine to the phenylalanine over 17 residues. Just the 51-base CDR3 DNA is kept, in frame starting at base 1.